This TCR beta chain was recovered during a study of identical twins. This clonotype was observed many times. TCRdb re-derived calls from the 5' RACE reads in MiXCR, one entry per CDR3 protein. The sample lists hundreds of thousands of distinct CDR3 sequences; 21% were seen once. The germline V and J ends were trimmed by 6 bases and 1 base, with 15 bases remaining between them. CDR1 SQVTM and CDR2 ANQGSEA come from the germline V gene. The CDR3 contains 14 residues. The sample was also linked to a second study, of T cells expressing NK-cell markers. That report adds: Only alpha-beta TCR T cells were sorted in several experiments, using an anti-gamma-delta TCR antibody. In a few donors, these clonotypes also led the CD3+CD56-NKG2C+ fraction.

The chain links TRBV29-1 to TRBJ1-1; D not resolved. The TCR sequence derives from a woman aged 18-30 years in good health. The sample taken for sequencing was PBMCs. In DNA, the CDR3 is TGCAGCGTACTCCCTACGTGGCGGAACACTGAAGCTTTCTTT. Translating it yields CSVLPTWRNTEAFF.